This TCR beta chain was sequenced for a study of vaccination effects on CD4 cells after COVID-19. Ahead of sequencing, the ViraFEST assay grew antigen-specific CD4+ T cells using viral peptide pools. Following culture for around 10 days, CD4+ T cells were isolated. The study found no prior SARS-CoV-2 infection in the vaccine recipients, who tested negative for nucleocapsid antibodies. As concerns this clone: Its antigen is not known.

Trimming took 5 bases from V and 6 from J; bases not matched to a gene: 10. The CDR3 spans 14 residues. CDR1 is SGHAT and CDR2 is FQNNGV in the germline V gene. This table comes from immunoSEQ multiplex PCR, and its TCRdb copy is limited to in-frame clones, with some not included. The data show about 24,000 clones, around 75% seen once. Study results and limitations: Vaccine-induced clones in healthy vaccinees cross-reacted with common cold coronaviruses in only 1 of 255 cases. In the late period after vaccination, infection- and vaccine-induced clones contracted markedly.

This sequence was found in a human donor who received a COVID-19 vaccine. The sequences come from CD4+ T cells from PBMCs cultured with HCoV-NL63 spike peptides, collected before COVID-19 vaccination. This chain connects TRBV11-2 to TRBJ2-7; 7 positions match TRBD2. CDR3 loop: CASSPSGAGREQYF. CDR3 in DNA: TGTGCCAGCAGCCCCAGCGGGGCGGGGCGCGAGCAGTACTTC.